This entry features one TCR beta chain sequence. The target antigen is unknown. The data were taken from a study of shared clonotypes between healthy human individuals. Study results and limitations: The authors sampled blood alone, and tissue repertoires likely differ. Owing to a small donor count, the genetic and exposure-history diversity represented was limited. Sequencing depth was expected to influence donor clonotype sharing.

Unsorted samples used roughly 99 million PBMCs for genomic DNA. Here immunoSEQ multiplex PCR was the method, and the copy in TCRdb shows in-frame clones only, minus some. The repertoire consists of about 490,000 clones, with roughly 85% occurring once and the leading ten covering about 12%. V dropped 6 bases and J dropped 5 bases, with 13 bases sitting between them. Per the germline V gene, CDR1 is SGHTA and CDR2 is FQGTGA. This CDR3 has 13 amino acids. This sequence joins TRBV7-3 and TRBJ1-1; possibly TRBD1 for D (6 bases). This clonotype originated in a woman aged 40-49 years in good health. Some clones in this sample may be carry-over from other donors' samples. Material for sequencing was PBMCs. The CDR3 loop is CASRLTGITEAFF. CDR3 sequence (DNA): TGTGCCAGCAGACTCACAGGGATTACTGAAGCTTTCTTT.